The 18 T cell receptor beta chains reported below all come from one sample, sequenced in a study of CD8 T cells in ankylosing spondylitis. Their target antigens are unknown. TCRdb recomputed calls from the 5' RACE reads with MiXCR, one row per CDR3 protein. This table holds 400,000 or so distinct CDR3 sequences, around 26% found once. Study-wide points: Typical of ankylosing spondylitis blood, it appeared, was a TCR beta motif of roughly eight highly homologous variants.

The sample comprised blood, either unsorted or a sorted T cell fraction (not recorded which). The source of these receptors is a male donor with ankylosing spondylitis.

This clonotype occurred a few times. This rearrangement joins TRBV24-1 to TRBJ2-2, with TRBD1 as a possible D gene (5 bases). The V and J ends lost 4 bases and 4 bases respectively, with 18 bases between them. This CDR3 is built from 17 residues. The germline V gene has CDR1 KGHDR and CDR2 SFDVKD. The CDR3 DNA reads TGTGCCACCAGTGACCCCCAGGGTGACTCCTTCACCGGGGAGCTGTTTTTT. This gives the protein CATSDPQGDSFTGELFF.

This clonotype was recorded many times. The chain links TRBV12-3 or TRBV12-4 to TRBJ2-1; tentatively, D is TRBD1 (6 bases). The CDR3 loop spans 11 amino acids. V lost 4 bases, J lost 8 bases, and 6 bases lay in between. DNA for the CDR3: TGTGCCAGCAGTTGGGGGCATGAGCAGTTCTTC. Protein product: CASSWGHEQFF.

This clonotype turned up a few times. This chain uses TRBV29-1 with TRBJ1-1; 7 nucleotides align to TRBD1. The J segment lost 0 bases and the V segment lost 4 bases, leaving 5 bases of the junction unmatched. Per germline, CDR1 SQVTM and CDR2 ANQGSEA. The CDR3 is 14 amino acids. Written as DNA, the CDR3 is TGCAGCGTTGGACGGACAGGCATGAACACTGAAGCTTTCTTT. Translation: CSVGRTGMNTEAFF.

This clonotype was found a few times. This chain uses TRBV12-3 or TRBV12-4 with TRBJ1-3; a weak D match, TRBD1 (5 bases). The CDR3 has 17 amino acids. V lost 2 bases to trimming and J lost 4 bases, with 18 bases between them. CDR3 loop: CASSLRVGAKVGNTIYF. In nucleotides, the CDR3 is TGTGCCAGCAGTTTAAGGGTCGGGGCAAAAGTAGGAAACACCATATATTTT.

The chain has TRBV12-3 or TRBV12-4 and TRBJ1-1; 9 nucleotides line up with TRBD1. V lost 1 base to trimming and J lost 1 base; unmatched junction nucleotides: 1. CDR3 length equals 15 residues. The CDR3 coding sequence is TGTGCCAGCAGTTTAGAGACAGGGGGGAACACTGAAGCTTTCTTT. It is translated as CASSLETGGNTEAFF.

DNA of the CDR3: TGTGCCAGCTCTAGTAGTCAGAAGACCCAGTACTTC. Protein sequence: CASSSSQKTQYF. The V gene is TRBV3-1, the J gene TRBJ2-5; D is unresolved. Germline lookup yields CDR1 LGHDT and CDR2 YNNKEL (reference sequence). The CDR3 consists of 12 residues. V was shortened by 8 bases and J by 6 bases, with 13 bases between the two germline ends.

The chain uses TRBV6-2 or TRBV6-3 and TRBJ1-1; D is possibly TRBD1 (5 bases). CDR3 length: 13 amino acids. V shed 6 bases and J shed 4 bases, with 12 bases lying between them. Germline CDR1 is MNHEY and CDR2 is SVGEGT. In DNA form, the CDR3 reads TGTGCCAGCAGAAAACCGGGGGGCACTGAAGCTTTCTTT. The encoded protein is CASRKPGGTEAFF.

This clonotype showed up just once. This chain uses TRBV18 with TRBJ2-1; 8 nucleotides line up with TRBD1. This CDR3 region has 15 residues. Germline V CDR1 and CDR2: KGHSH, LQKENI. The junction had 8 bases not matched to a gene; V was cut back by 1 base and J by 9 bases. The CDR3 DNA reads as TGTGCCAGCTCACCACAGGGGACAGGAGGTAGTGAGCAGTTCTTC. Its protein is CASSPQGTGGSEQFF.

This clonotype was detected a few times. This chain links TRBV5-1 with TRBJ1-2; 7 positions match TRBD1. Germline V gene sequence: CDR1 SGHRS, CDR2 YFSETQ. J was trimmed by 7 bases and V by 1 base; bases with no gene match: 4. The CDR3 totals 13 residues. CDR3 DNA: TGCGCCAGCAGCTTGTTAACAGGGGTTGGCTACACCTTC. Amino acid sequence: CASSLLTGVGYTF.

The rearrangement joins TRBV19 to TRBJ2-3; 12 bases are a match to TRBD1. Losses at the gene ends were 11 bases for V and 4 bases for J; bases not matched to a gene: 7. The CDR3 totals 14 residues. Germline V gene data show CDR1 as LNHDA and CDR2 as SQIVND (reference sequence). As DNA, the CDR3 is TGTGCCGTGGGGACAGGGGGCCTTGCAGATACGCAGTATTTT. Amino acid sequence: CAVGTGGLADTQYF.

Ten or more counts support this clonotype. This chain uses TRBV5-6 with TRBJ2-3, with D unresolved. The CDR3 runs 14 residues. Per the germline V gene, CDR1 is SGHDT and CDR2 is YYEEEE. The V end was cut by 1 base, the J end by 3 bases, with 9 bases between. The CDR3 DNA reads TGTGCCAGCAGCTTGCCTCGGAGAACAGATACGCAGTATTTT. Its translation: CASSLPRRTDTQYF.

Only a few counts were recorded for this clonotype. The J gene is TRBJ2-1, the V gene TRBV20-1, with 10 bases lining up with TRBD2. The CDR3 consists of 16 residues. Germline CDR1 reads DFQATT; CDR2 reads SNEGSKA (reference sequence). With V trimmed by 3 bases and J by 3 bases, 8 bases remained unmatched. CDR3 protein: CSARVQLAGNYNEQFF. The CDR3, as DNA: TGCAGTGCTAGGGTCCAACTAGCGGGAAACTACAATGAGCAGTTCTTC.

The chain uses TRBV4-1 and TRBJ2-2; D remains ambiguous. The CDR3 covers 14 residues. V was cut by 1 base and J by 6 bases, with 9 bases left in between. In germline, CDR1 is MGHRA, CDR2 YSYEKL. The CDR3 DNA is TGCGCCAGCAGCCAAGTGCCTGGTGCCGGGGAGCTGTTTTTT. Translated, it gives CASSQVPGAGELFF.

This clonotype was seen a handful of times. The chain links TRBV5-1 to TRBJ2-1, with 7 nucleotides matching TRBD2. This CDR3 spans 15 amino acids. After removal of 4 bases from V and 1 base from J, the junction contained 5 bases not matched to a gene. CDR1 is SGHRS and CDR2 is YFSETQ in the germline V gene. The CDR3 DNA follows: TGCGCCAGCAGCACCGGACTAGAGTCCTACAATGAGCAGTTCTTC. Amino acids: CASSTGLESYNEQFF.

The V gene is TRBV3-1, the J gene TRBJ2-2, with TRBD1 identical over 10 bases. The V gene end was trimmed by 1 base and the J gene end by 5 bases; junction bases not matched to a gene: 1. Germline V gene sequence: CDR1 LGHDT, CDR2 YNNKEL (reference sequence). The CDR3 loop spans 15 amino acids. The CDR3 DNA reads TGTGCCAGCAGCCAAGGGACAGGGGGAACCGGGGAGCTGTTTTTT. Its translation: CASSQGTGGTGELFF.

This chain links TRBV20-1 with TRBJ2-1; 8 bases align to TRBD1. The CDR3 is made up of 13 amino acids. The V and J ends lost 4 bases and 6 bases, in that order; junction bases with no gene match: 5. Germline V gives CDR1 DFQATT, CDR2 SNEGSKA (reference sequence). CDR3 DNA sequence: TGCAGTGCTACCATCGGGACAGGCAATGAGCAGTTCTTC. Its translation is CSATIGTGNEQFF.

The chain combines TRBV20-1 with TRBJ1-5; 7 bases map to TRBD1. Germline V gene data show CDR1 as DFQATT and CDR2 as SNEGSKA (reference sequence). Trimming cost V 0 bases and J 7 bases; bases outside gene matches: 6. The CDR3 sequence is 14 residues long. The DNA for the CDR3 is TGCAGTGCTAGAGATCGGAGGGGGCCACAGCCCCAGCATTTT. Protein: CSARDRRGPQPQHF.

This clonotype was counted many times. J is TRBJ2-2 and V is TRBV5-1; 8 bases are a match to TRBD1. Germline assignment: CDR1 SGHRS and CDR2 YFSETQ. The V segment lost 0 bases and the J segment 2 bases; nucleotides outside the gene matches: 3. The CDR3 has 16 residues. The CDR3 region is CASSLAPGGNTGELFF. The CDR3 DNA follows: TGCGCCAGCAGCTTGGCCCCAGGGGGCAACACCGGGGAGCTGTTTTTT.